This paragraph covers one TCR beta chain sequence. What it binds is unknown. Carried by the TCR beta cDNA libraries were unique molecular identifiers. Each CDR3 protein gets one entry after TCRdb re-called the PCR reads with MiXCR. The sample lists roughly 180,000 distinct CDR3 sequences, approximately 30% occurring once. The sample originates from a study of post-analysis software for immune sequencing data. Study conclusions and caveats: Higher frequency in patients than in controls was seen for roughly five TRBV segments, with TRBV5-6, TRBV5-1 and TRBV20-1 among them. Comparison with controls showed significantly lower normalized Chao1 diversity in multiple sclerosis patients.

Germline values: CDR1 SNHLY, CDR2 FYNNEI. CDR3 length equals 13 residues. Trimming cost V 8 bases and J 6 bases; bases outside gene matches: 8. The sample consisted of blood. This sequence originates from a girl aged 5-17 years with multiple sclerosis. V usage is TRBV2 and J usage is TRBJ2-7, with 9 bases aligning to TRBD1. The chain's CDR3 is CASGRDRVTEQYF. In DNA form, the CDR3 reads TGTGCCAGCGGCCGGGACAGGGTAACCGAGCAGTACTTC.